Below, 18 T cell receptor beta chains from the same sample are listed, as sequenced in a study of cytotoxic CD8 clonotypes in ibrutinib-treated CLL. Measured with immunoSEQ multiplex PCR; TCRdb has only the in-frame clones, and not every one. In the table there are nearly 85,000 clones, 70% to 80% of which are singletons. The sample in question was PBMCs, obtained after 12 months of ibrutinib treatment. The receptors derive from a human donor with chronic lymphocytic leukemia.

The V gene is TRBV4-2, the J gene TRBJ2-3; 9 nucleotides line up with TRBD1. The CDR3 contains 15 residues. Germline CDR1 reads LGHNA; CDR2 reads YNFKEQ. After removal of 5 bases from V and 4 bases from J, the junction contained 7 bases not matched to a gene. CDR3 DNA: TGTGCCAGCAGCTTTCGACAGGGGGGCGCAGATACGCAGTATTTT. As protein: CASSFRQGGADTQYF.

The chain has TRBV28 and TRBJ2-5; 8 nucleotides match TRBD2. CDR1 and CDR2 from the germline V gene are MDHEN and SYDVKM. The CDR3 has 12 residues. V lost 8 bases and J lost 9; bases outside the gene matches: 8. The CDR3, as DNA: TGTGCCAGCCACGGGGGGGTCGGGGCCCAGTACTTC. It codes for CASHGGVGAQYF.

The chain recombines TRBV5-1 with TRBJ1-5, with D perhaps matching TRBD1 (5 bases). Looked up from germline, CDR1 is SGHRS and CDR2 is YFSETQ. The CDR3 loop spans 15 amino acids. V was cut by 4 bases and J by 3 bases, with 14 bases left in between. CDR3 loop: CASSRGGDTNQPQHF. CDR3 sequence (DNA): TGCGCCAGCAGCCGCGGGGGAGACACCAATCAGCCCCAGCATTTT. Supplemented by reference TRBV5-1 and TRBJ1-5, the full variable domain reads KAGVTQTPRYLIKTRGQQVTLSCSPISGHRSVSWYQQTPGQGLQFLFEYFSETQRNKGNFPGRFSGRQFSNSRSEMNVSTLELGDSALYLCASSRGGDTNQPQHFGDGTRLSIL.

This clone came up a few times. This chain uses TRBV9 with TRBJ2-3; 9 positions match TRBD2. V gave up 0 bases and J gave up 5 bases; unmatched junction bases: 7. Per germline, CDR1 SGDLS and CDR2 YYNGEE. The CDR3 contains 16 residues. CDR3 coding DNA: TGTGCCAGCAGCGTAGTTGCGGGGGGGCTGAGAGATACGCAGTATTTT. It yields the protein CASSVVAGGLRDTQYF. Based on the CDR3 plus reference TRBV9 and TRBJ2-3, the full variable domain is DSGVTQTPKHLITATGQRVTLRCSPRSGDLSVYWYQQSLDQGLQFLIQYYNGEERAKGNILERFSAQQFPDLHSELNLSSLELGDSALYFCASSVVAGGLRDTQYFGPGTRLTVL.

The chain joins TRBV28 to TRBJ2-7, with TRBD1 identical over 11 bases. Germline V CDR1 and CDR2: MDHEN, SYDVKM. CDR3 length: 14 amino acids. V dropped 4 bases and J dropped 4; count of bases not matched to a gene: 3. The CDR3 sequence: CASSWTGGRYEQYF. As DNA, the CDR3 is TGTGCCAGCAGTTGGACAGGGGGCCGTTACGAGCAGTACTTC.

The chain employs TRBV9 and TRBJ2-1; D not certain. Germline CDR1 SGDLS, CDR2 YYNGEE. CDR3 length: 15 residues. V was cut by 0 bases and J by 3 bases, with 10 bases left in between. This CDR3 reads CASSVARTGYNEQFF. The CDR3 DNA is TGTGCCAGCAGCGTAGCACGGACCGGCTACAATGAGCAGTTCTTC.

As concerns this clone: This CDR3 fails to terminate in the conserved phenylalanine or tryptophan, so it likely reflects a read error. This sequence joins TRBV5-1 and TRBJ1-2; maybe TRBD1 (5 bases). This CDR3 has 16 amino acids. CDR1 and CDR2 from the germline V gene are SGHRS and YFSETQ. Trimming removed 0 bases from V and 0 bases from J, with 12 bases in between. The CDR3 sequence is CASSLGRWGPNYGYTL. The CDR3 DNA sequence: TGCGCCAGCAGCTTGGGCCGCTGGGGCCCTAACTATGGCTACACCCTC.

The chain recombines TRBV7-8 with TRBJ2-4, with TRBD2 matching over 13 bases. Germline V gene data show CDR1 as SGHVS and CDR2 as FQNEAQ. The CDR3 is made up of 19 amino acids. Trimming took 5 bases from V and 0 from J; bases not matched to a gene: 10. The CDR3: CASSQRGLAGSLAKNIQYF. CDR3 nucleotides: TGTGCCAGCAGCCAGAGGGGACTAGCGGGATCCCTAGCCAAAAACATTCAGTACTTC.

This chain uses TRBV7-2 with TRBJ2-3; TRBD2 matches at 7 bases. Trimming removed 3 bases from V and 2 bases from J; junction bases left unmatched: 8. Germline assignment: CDR1 SGHTA and CDR2 FQGNSA. The CDR3 runs to 16 residues. The CDR3 DNA reads as TGTGCCAGCAGCTTGGGTCTAGCGGAACCCACAGATACGCAGTATTTT. Translated: CASSLGLAEPTDTQYF.

J is TRBJ1-1 and V is TRBV7-9; 10 nucleotides line up with TRBD1. This CDR3 region has 14 residues. The trim removed 5 bases at V and 7 bases at J, leaving 7 bases unmatched. CDR1 is SEHNR and CDR2 is FQNEAQ in the germline V gene (reference sequence). CDR3 amino acids: CASSRGQGFGEAFF. In nucleotides, the CDR3 is TGTGCCAGCAGCCGGGGACAGGGGTTCGGTGAAGCTTTCTTT.

The chain joins TRBV4-3 to TRBJ2-3; the D is unclear. The germline V gene encodes CDR1 LGHNA and CDR2 YSLEER. The CDR3 consists of 16 residues. Trimming removed 0 bases at V and 0 bases at J, with 10 bases between. The CDR3, as DNA: TGCGCCAGCAGCCAAGAGTCCCCCCTTAGCACAGATACGCAGTATTTT. This encodes CASSQESPLSTDTQYF.

V is TRBV6-6 and J is TRBJ2-3, with TRBD1 matching 7 bases. Germline CDR1 reads MNHNY; CDR2 reads SVGAGI (reference sequence). This CDR3 is 16 amino acids long. Trimming took 7 bases from V and 1 from J; bases not matched to a gene: 11. Here the CDR3 DNA reads TGTGCCAGCACCGCGCCCACAGGGGCTCGCACAGATACGCAGTATTTT. Protein sequence: CASTAPTGARTDTQYF.

The count of this clone is one. This chain joins TRBV5-1 and TRBJ1-6; perhaps TRBD1 as D (5 bases). Germline V gene data show CDR1 as SGHRS and CDR2 as YFSETQ. V lost 7 bases to trimming and J lost 8 bases, with 16 bases between them. CDR3 size: 14 residues. The CDR3 nucleotides read TGCGCCAGCGCTCCGGGGGGTGGGGATTCACCCCTCCACTTT. Its protein is CASAPGGGDSPLHF.

The rearrangement joins TRBV6-1 to TRBJ2-1; weak D call: TRBD2 (7 bases). This CDR3 is built from 14 residues. With 4 bases removed from V and 8 bases from J, the gap between germline ends came to 15 bases. The germline V gene encodes CDR1 MNHNS and CDR2 SASEGT. The CDR3 here is CASSGIRGAHEQFF. The CDR3 DNA sequence: TGTGCCAGCAGTGGGATACGGGGGGCCCATGAGCAGTTCTTC.

The rearrangement links TRBV6-1 to TRBJ2-7; TRBD2 matches at 11 bases. There are 15 residues in the CDR3. Germline V gene data show CDR1 as MNHNS and CDR2 as SASEGT. Losses at the gene ends were 0 bases for V and 4 bases for J; bases not matched to a gene: 2. CDR3 coding DNA: TGTGCCAGCAGTGAAGCTCGACTAGCGGGGTACGAGCAGTACTTC. Protein sequence: CASSEARLAGYEQYF.

Comment on this clone: This CDR3 is also generated by other DNA sequences in the sample. This chain connects TRBV2 to TRBJ2-5; D unresolved. The V end lost 1 base, the J end lost 3 bases, and 6 bases lay between the germline ends. Per the germline V gene, CDR1 is SNHLY and CDR2 is FYNNEI. The CDR3 extends over 13 amino acids. The DNA of the CDR3 is TGTGCCAGCAGTGAAGGGCCAGAAGAGACCCAGTACTTC. It encodes CASSEGPEETQYF.

About this clone: The same CDR3 also results from other DNA sequences found in this sample. The rearrangement links TRBV7-2 to TRBJ1-3; possible D gene TRBD1, 6 bases. Trimming shortened V by 0 bases and J by 0 bases, and 12 bases separated the two germline ends. The CDR3 has 17 amino acids. Germline CDR1 SGHTA, CDR2 FQGNSA. CDR3 amino acids: CASSLAGGGFSGNTIYF. The CDR3 DNA reads TGTGCCAGCAGCTTAGCTGGGGGCGGATTCTCTGGAAACACCATATATTTT. The complete variable domain, with remaining parts taken from reference TRBV7-2 and TRBJ1-3, reads GAGVSQSPSNKVTEKGKDVELRCDPISGHTALYWYRQSLGQGLEFLIYFQGNSAPDKSGLPSDRFSAERTGGSVSTLTIQRTQQEDSAVYLCASSLAGGGFSGNTIYFGEGSWLTVV.

This chain joins TRBV27 and TRBJ2-7; the D gene is possibly TRBD2 (5 bases). This CDR3 comprises 14 residues. V lost 3 bases and J 0 bases, leaving 9 bases between the germline ends. Germline-derived CDR1 and CDR2 are MNHEY and SMNVEV (reference sequence). CDR3 protein: CASSLGGSSYEQYF. DNA for the CDR3: TGTGCCAGCAGTTTGGGTGGGAGCTCCTACGAGCAGTACTTC.